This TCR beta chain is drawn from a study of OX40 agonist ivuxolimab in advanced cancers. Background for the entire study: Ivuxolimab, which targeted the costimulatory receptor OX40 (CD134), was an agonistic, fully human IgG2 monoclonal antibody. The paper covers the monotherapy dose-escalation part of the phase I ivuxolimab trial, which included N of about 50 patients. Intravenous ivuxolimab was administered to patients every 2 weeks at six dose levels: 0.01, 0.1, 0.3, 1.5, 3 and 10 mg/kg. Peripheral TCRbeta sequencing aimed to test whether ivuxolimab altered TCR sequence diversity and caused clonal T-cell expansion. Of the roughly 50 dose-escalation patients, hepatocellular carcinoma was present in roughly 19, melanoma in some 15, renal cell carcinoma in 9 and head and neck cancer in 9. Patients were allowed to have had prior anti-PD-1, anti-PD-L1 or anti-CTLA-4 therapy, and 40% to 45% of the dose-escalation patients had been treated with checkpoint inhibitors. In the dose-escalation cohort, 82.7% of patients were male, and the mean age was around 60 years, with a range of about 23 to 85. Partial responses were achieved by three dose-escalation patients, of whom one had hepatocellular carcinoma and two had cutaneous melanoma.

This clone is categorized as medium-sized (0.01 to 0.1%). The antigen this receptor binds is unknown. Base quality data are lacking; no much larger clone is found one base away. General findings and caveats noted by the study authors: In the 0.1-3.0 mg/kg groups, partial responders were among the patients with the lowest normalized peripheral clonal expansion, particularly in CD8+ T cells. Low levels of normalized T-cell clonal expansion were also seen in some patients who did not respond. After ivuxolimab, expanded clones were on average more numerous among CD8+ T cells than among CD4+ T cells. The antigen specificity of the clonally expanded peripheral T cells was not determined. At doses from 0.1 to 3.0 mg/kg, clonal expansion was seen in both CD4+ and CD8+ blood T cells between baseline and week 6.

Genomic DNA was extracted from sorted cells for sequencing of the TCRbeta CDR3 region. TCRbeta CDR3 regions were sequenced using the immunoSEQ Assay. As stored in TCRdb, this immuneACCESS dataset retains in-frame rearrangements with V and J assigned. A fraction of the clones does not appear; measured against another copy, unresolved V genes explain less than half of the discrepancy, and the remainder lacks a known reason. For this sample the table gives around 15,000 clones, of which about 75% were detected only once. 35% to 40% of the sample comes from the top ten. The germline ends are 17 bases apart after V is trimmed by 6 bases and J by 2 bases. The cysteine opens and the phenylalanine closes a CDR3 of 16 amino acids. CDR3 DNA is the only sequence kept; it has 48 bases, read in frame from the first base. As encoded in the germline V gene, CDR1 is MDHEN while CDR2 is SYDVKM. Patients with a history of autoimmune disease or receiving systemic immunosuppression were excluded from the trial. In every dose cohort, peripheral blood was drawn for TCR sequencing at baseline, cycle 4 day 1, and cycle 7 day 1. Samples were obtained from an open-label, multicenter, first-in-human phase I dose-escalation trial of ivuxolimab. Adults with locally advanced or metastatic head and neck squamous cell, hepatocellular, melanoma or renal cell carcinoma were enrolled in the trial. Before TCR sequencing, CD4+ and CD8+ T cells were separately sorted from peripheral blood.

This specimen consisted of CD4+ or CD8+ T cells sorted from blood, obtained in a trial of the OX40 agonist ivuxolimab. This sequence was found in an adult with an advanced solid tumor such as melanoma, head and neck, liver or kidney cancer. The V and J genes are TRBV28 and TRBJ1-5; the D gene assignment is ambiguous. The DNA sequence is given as TGTGCCAGCAGAAGATCAATCCTCGCTGGCAATCAGCCCCAGCATTTT. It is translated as CASRRSILAGNQPQHF.